Shown below are 27 T cell receptor beta chains from a single sample sequenced in a study of OX40 agonist ivuxolimab in advanced cancers. Method: immunoSEQ multiplex PCR; TCRdb's copy keeps in-frame clones and lacks some. Of more than 60,000 clones in the sample, 65% to 90% are singletons; the top ten hold roughly 0.66%. The sample in question was CD4+ or CD8+ T cells sorted from blood, obtained in a trial of the OX40 agonist ivuxolimab. The origin of the receptors is an adult with an advanced solid tumor such as melanoma, head and neck, liver or kidney cancer.

The chain joins TRBV29-1 to TRBJ2-2, with D perhaps TRBD2 (5 bases). V lost 7 bases, J lost 3 bases, and 18 bases lay in between. Germline lookup yields CDR1 SQVTM and CDR2 ANQGSEA. This CDR3 comprises 15 residues. This CDR3 reads CSARKDWADTGELFF. CDR3 bases: TGCAGCGCCCGAAAGGACTGGGCTGACACCGGGGAGCTGTTTTTT.

This chain joins TRBV11-1 and TRBJ2-2; possible D gene TRBD2, 6 bases. V was cut by 5 bases and J by 6 bases, with 16 bases left in between. This CDR3 is built from 15 residues. Germline values: CDR1 SGHAT, CDR2 FQDESV (reference sequence). CDR3 region: CASSQPGLRAGELFF. DNA of the CDR3: TGTGCCAGCAGCCAACCGGGACTTAGGGCCGGGGAGCTGTTTTTT.

This chain links TRBV27 with TRBJ2-1; TRBD2 agrees at 9 bases. With 3 bases clipped from V and 7 bases from J, the junction kept 10 bases outside the gene matches. Germline loops: CDR1 MNHEY, CDR2 SMNVEV (reference sequence). This CDR3 contains 16 residues. For the CDR3, the DNA is TGTGCCAGCAGTTTTTTCGTTGGCGGGGGGGCTAATGAGCAGTTCTTC. The encoded protein is CASSFFVGGGANEQFF.

The chain joins TRBV19 to TRBJ1-2; no definite D call. From germline, CDR1 is LNHDA and CDR2 SQIVND (reference sequence). V lost 4 bases to trimming and J lost 5 bases, with 14 bases between them. The CDR3 totals 14 residues. CDR3 nucleotide sequence: TGTGCCAGTAGTAGTTCCTTTCGGGATTATGGCTACACCTTC. This translates into CASSSSFRDYGYTF.

This sequence joins TRBV6-5 and TRBJ1-3; a possible D gene is TRBD1 (5 bases). The germline V gene encodes CDR1 MNHEY and CDR2 SVGAGI. The CDR3 length is 14 residues. Trimming shortened V by 3 bases and J by 4 bases, and 10 bases separated the two germline ends. CDR3 sequence reads: CASSYMGLGNTIYF. As DNA, the CDR3 is TGTGCCAGCAGTTATATGGGGCTCGGAAACACCATATATTTT.

This clone has only one observation. The V call is TRBV18, the J call TRBJ2-3; 8 nucleotides agree with TRBD2. V was clipped by 6 bases and J by 5 bases; unmatched bases: 10. This CDR3 has 15 residues. Germline CDR1 reads KGHSH; CDR2 reads LQKENI. CDR3 in amino acids: CASSAGLAGGDTQYF. CDR3 bases: TGTGCCAGCTCCGCCGGACTAGCAGGAGGAGATACGCAGTATTTT. The complete variable domain, with remaining parts taken from reference TRBV18 and TRBJ2-3, reads NAGVMQNPRHLVRRRGQEARLRCSPMKGHSHVYWYRQLPEEGLKFMVYLQKENIIDESGMPKERFSAEFPKEGPSILRIQQVVRGDSAAYFCASSAGLAGGDTQYFGPGTRLTVL.

This clone has a single count. This chain uses TRBV19 with TRBJ1-2, with D possibly being TRBD1 (6 bases). The CDR3 is made up of 16 amino acids. Germline-derived CDR1 and CDR2 are LNHDA and SQIVND (reference sequence). Deletions cut 1 base from V and 4 bases from J, with 16 bases between. CDR3 sequence: CASSIGPSGTIYGYTF. CDR3 bases: TGTGCCAGTAGTATAGGCCCATCCGGGACAATCTATGGCTACACCTTC.

The rearrangement joins TRBV18 to TRBJ1-5; possibly TRBD1 for D (5 bases). Germline values: CDR1 KGHSH, CDR2 LQKENI. Trimming stripped 6 bases from V and 5 bases from J, with 20 bases between. CDR3 length equals 16 residues. Here the CDR3 DNA reads TGTGCCAGCTCGTTAAAGCAGTTAGGAGGGGATCAGCCCCAGCATTTT. Translated, it gives CASSLKQLGGDQPQHF.

The chain couples TRBV7-2 to TRBJ1-4; a weak D match, TRBD1 (6 bases). Between the trimmed V and J ends, which lost 5 bases and 4 bases, there was a span of 11 bases. Germline V CDR1 and CDR2: SGHTA, FQGNSA. The CDR3 is made up of 14 amino acids. The CDR3 here is CASSRGQDNEKLFF. CDR3 nucleotide sequence: TGTGCCAGCAGCCGGGGGCAGGATAATGAAAAACTGTTTTTT.

This chain connects TRBV6-5 to TRBJ2-7; D perhaps matches TRBD1 (6 bases). V was pared by 6 bases and J by 7 bases, with 19 bases between. This CDR3 has 14 residues. The germline gives CDR1 MNHEY, CDR2 SVGAGI. The DNA of the CDR3 is TGTGCCAGCAGCCCCAGGGGTAGCACCGGGGAGCAGTACTTC. It codes for CASSPRGSTGEQYF.

V is TRBV5-1 and J is TRBJ1-1; 11 nucleotides agree with TRBD1. The CDR3 is made up of 15 amino acids. The V gene end was trimmed by 4 bases and the J gene end by 4 bases; junction bases not matched to a gene: 6. CDR1 and CDR2 from the germline V gene are SGHRS and YFSETQ. The CDR3 DNA reads TGCGCCAGCAGCGGACAGGGGGCGCGGGGCACTGAAGCTTTCTTT. It codes for CASSGQGARGTEAFF.

The rearrangement links TRBV7-9 to TRBJ2-3; D uncertain. Per the germline V gene, CDR1 is SEHNR and CDR2 is FQNEAQ (reference sequence). Between the trimmed V and J ends, which lost 4 bases and 0 bases, there was a span of 11 bases. CDR3 length: 15 amino acids. The CDR3 loop is CASSSLSASTDTQYF. Here the CDR3 DNA reads TGTGCCAGCAGCTCCTTATCCGCAAGCACAGATACGCAGTATTTT.

V is TRBV7-3 and J is TRBJ2-7; TRBD1 aligns across 11 bases. The CDR3 is made up of 16 amino acids. CDR1 and CDR2 (germline): SGHTA, FQGTGA. V lost 6 bases and J lost 7; bases outside the gene matches: 14. The CDR3 loop is CASSFGGRTGGGEQYF. As DNA, the CDR3 is TGTGCCAGCAGTTTTGGCGGACGGACAGGGGGCGGTGAGCAGTACTTC.

The V and J genes are TRBV18 and TRBJ2-7; D call uncertain. The V and J ends lost 3 bases and 3 bases respectively, with 9 bases between them. The CDR3 covers 13 residues. CDR1 and CDR2 from the germline V gene are KGHSH and LQKENI. In DNA, the CDR3 is TGTGCCAGCTCACCGCTTTTGAGCTACGAGCAGTACTTC. Its translation is CASSPLLSYEQYF.

This sequence joins TRBV6-1 and TRBJ2-7; 11 nucleotides match TRBD1. Germline V lookup: CDR1 MNHNS, CDR2 SASEGT. The CDR3 runs to 15 residues. Trimming removed 0 bases from V and 6 bases from J; junction bases left unmatched: 4. The CDR3 here is CASSEAGTGGTEQYF. The CDR3 nucleotides read TGTGCCAGCAGTGAAGCGGGGACAGGGGGAACCGAGCAGTACTTC.

The J gene is TRBJ2-6, the V gene TRBV5-1, with TRBD1 matching 8 bases. Germline V gene sequence: CDR1 SGHRS, CDR2 YFSETQ. This CDR3 is built from 17 residues. The junction had 6 bases not matched to a gene; V was cut back by 0 bases and J by 4 bases. The CDR3 sequence is CASSLVARGQGANVLTF. The CDR3, as DNA: TGCGCCAGCAGCTTGGTTGCCAGGGGGCAAGGGGCCAACGTCCTGACTTTC.

The rearrangement uses TRBV5-1 and TRBJ2-3, with D perhaps TRBD1 or TRBD2 (5 bases each). This CDR3 is built from 16 residues. Germline V gives CDR1 SGHRS, CDR2 YFSETQ. Trimming removed 3 bases from V and 2 bases from J, with 16 bases in between. This chain's CDR3 is CASSYRGPAHTDTQYF. The CDR3 DNA reads as TGCGCCAGCAGCTACCGGGGCCCCGCACACACAGATACGCAGTATTTT.

This chain connects TRBV4-2 to TRBJ1-6; no clear D gene. V lost 0 bases and J 3 bases, leaving 12 bases between the germline ends. Germline-derived CDR1 and CDR2 are LGHNA and YNFKEQ. This CDR3 region has 17 residues. The CDR3 nucleotides are TGTGCCAGCAGCCAAGATCCAGAGCTAATCTATAATTCACCCCTCCACTTT. Protein: CASSQDPELIYNSPLHF.

The chain is built from TRBV10-3 and TRBJ2-5; a possible D gene is TRBD1 (6 bases). With 3 bases removed from V and 1 base from J, the gap between germline ends came to 12 bases. Per germline, CDR1 ENHRY and CDR2 SYGVKD. The CDR3 consists of 15 residues. In DNA form, the CDR3 reads TGTGCCATCAGTGACGACAGGAGCACCCAAGAGACCCAGTACTTC. Its protein is CAISDDRSTQETQYF.

CDR3 region: CASSSGTDSNQPQHF. The CDR3 DNA sequence: TGTGCCAGCAGCTCCGGGACAGACAGCAATCAGCCCCAGCATTTT. The chain has TRBV7-8 and TRBJ1-5; 7 bases map to TRBD1. Trimming at V came to 4 bases and at J to 1 base, leaving 4 bases not matched to a gene. Germline V gives CDR1 SGHVS, CDR2 FQNEAQ. This CDR3 is 15 amino acids long.

This rearrangement joins TRBV12-5 to TRBJ2-2; perhaps TRBD2 as D (6 bases). V lost 0 bases to trimming and J lost 2 bases, with 28 bases between them. The CDR3 totals 22 residues. Looked up from germline, CDR1 is LGHNT and CDR2 is FRNRAP. This CDR3 is CASGLVPLRLGWRIDNTGELFF. CDR3 nucleotide sequence: TGTGCTAGTGGTTTGGTACCCCTAAGACTAGGCTGGAGGATTGACAACACCGGGGAGCTGTTTTTT.

V and J are TRBV21-1 and TRBJ1-3. TRBV21-1 is a pseudogene segment. The CDR3 covers 16 residues. The CDR3 reads CASSKVRSSSGNTIYF. The CDR3 nucleotides are TGTGCCAGCAGCAAAGTAAGGAGCAGCTCTGGAAACACCATATATTTT.

V usage is TRBV21-1 and J usage is TRBJ1-2; TRBD1, the table's D call, lacks a check against the DNA. TRBV21-1 is termed a pseudogene. The CDR3 runs 13 residues. The CDR3 nucleotides read TGTGCCAGAGACAGTTCAGCTAACTATGGCTACACCTTC. As protein: CARDSSANYGYTF.

V and J are TRBV15 and TRBJ2-2, with D unresolved. This CDR3 is built from 13 residues. V lost 5 bases to trimming and J lost 1 base, with 5 bases between them. Germline CDR1 and CDR2: LNHNV and YYDKDF (reference sequence). The CDR3 nucleotides read TGTGCCACCAGCTTCGGGAACACCGGGGAGCTGTTTTTT. Amino acids: CATSFGNTGELFF.

This sequence joins TRBV7-2 and TRBJ1-3; D call uncertain. The CDR3 loop spans 15 amino acids. V was pared by 4 bases and J by 3 bases, with 13 bases between. Germline V gene sequence: CDR1 SGHTA, CDR2 FQGNSA. CDR3 region: CASSSWTGGGNTIYF. CDR3 coding DNA: TGTGCCAGCAGCTCCTGGACGGGCGGTGGAAACACCATATATTTT.

The CDR3 protein is CASKGKLFF. The DNA of the CDR3 is TGTGCCAGCAAAGGAAAACTGTTTTTT. The chain links TRBV7-9 to TRBJ1-4; D remains unclear. Trimming removed 7 bases from V and 10 bases from J, with 4 bases in between. The CDR3 is 9 amino acids. The germline CDR1 and CDR2 sequences are SEHNR and FQNEAQ (reference sequence).

The chain couples TRBV7-9 to TRBJ2-5, with unresolved D. CDR3 length equals 13 residues. V was shortened by 4 bases and J by 4 bases, with 10 bases between the two germline ends. CDR1 SEHNR and CDR2 FQNEAQ come from the germline V gene (reference sequence). CDR3 coding DNA: TGTGCCAGCAGCTCAAGAGGTGTAGAGACCCAGTACTTC. Translated: CASSSRGVETQYF.